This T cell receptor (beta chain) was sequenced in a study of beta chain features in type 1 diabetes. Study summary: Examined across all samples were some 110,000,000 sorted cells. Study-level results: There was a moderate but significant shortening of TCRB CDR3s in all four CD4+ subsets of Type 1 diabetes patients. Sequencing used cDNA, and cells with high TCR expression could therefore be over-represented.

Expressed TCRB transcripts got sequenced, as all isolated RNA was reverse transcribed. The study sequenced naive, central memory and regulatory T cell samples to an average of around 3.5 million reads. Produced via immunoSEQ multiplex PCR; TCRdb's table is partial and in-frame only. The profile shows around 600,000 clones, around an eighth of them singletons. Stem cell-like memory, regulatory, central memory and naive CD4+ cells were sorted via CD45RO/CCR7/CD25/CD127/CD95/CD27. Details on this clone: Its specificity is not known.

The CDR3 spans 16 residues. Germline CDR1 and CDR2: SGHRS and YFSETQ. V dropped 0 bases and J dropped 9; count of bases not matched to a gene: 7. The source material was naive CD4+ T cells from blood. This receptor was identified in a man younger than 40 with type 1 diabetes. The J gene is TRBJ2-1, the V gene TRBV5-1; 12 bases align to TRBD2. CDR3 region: CASSLAASGGASEQFF. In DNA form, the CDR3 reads TGCGCCAGCAGCTTGGCGGCTAGCGGGGGGGCCAGTGAGCAGTTCTTC.